This T cell receptor beta chain was captured by sequencing in a study of blood T cells in healthy people across ages. Primers used in a second PCR of roughly 7 to 12 cycles were a sample-barcoded 5' primer and a J-beta primer mix. TCRdb independently ran MiXCR on the 5' RACE reads; one entry per CDR3 protein. The sample yields some 1.8 million distinct CDR3 sequences, more than 35% seen once. Germline CDR1 is DFQATT and CDR2 is SNEGSKA (reference sequence). The V end was cut by 8 bases, the J end by 4 bases, with 21 bases between. The CDR3 loop spans 14 amino acids. The sequence was collected from a human donor in good health. Specimen: blood. The V call is TRBV20-1, the J call TRBJ2-7; tentatively, D is TRBD1 or TRBD2 (6 bases each). Here the CDR3 DNA reads TGCAGTCCTCGGACGGGGGCCTTTTTATACGAGCAGTACTTC. Translation gives CSPRTGAFLYEQYF.